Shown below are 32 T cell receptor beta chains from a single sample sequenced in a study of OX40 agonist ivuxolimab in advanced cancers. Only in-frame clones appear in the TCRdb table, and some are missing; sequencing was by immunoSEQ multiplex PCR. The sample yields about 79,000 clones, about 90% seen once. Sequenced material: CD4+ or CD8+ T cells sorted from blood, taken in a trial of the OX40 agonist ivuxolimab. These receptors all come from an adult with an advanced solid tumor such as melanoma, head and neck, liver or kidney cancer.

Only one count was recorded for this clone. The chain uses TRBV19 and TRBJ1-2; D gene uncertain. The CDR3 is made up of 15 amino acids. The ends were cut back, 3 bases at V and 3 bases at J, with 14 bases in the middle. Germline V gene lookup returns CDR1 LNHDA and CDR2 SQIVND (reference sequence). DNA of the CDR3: TGTGCCAGTAGTATTCGCAGTGTGGGATACTATGGCTACACCTTC. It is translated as CASSIRSVGYYGYTF.

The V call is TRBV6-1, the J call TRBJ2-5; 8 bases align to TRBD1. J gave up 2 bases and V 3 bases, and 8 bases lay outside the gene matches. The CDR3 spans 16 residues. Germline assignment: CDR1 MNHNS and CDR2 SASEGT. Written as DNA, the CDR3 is TGTGCCAGCAGTGACCCCGGGACAGGCCAACAAGAGACCCAGTACTTC. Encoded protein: CASSDPGTGQQETQYF.

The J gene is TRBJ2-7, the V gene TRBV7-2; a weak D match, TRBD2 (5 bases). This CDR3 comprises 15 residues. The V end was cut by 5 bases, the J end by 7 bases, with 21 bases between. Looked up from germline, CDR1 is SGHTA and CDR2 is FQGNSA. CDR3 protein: CASSPQPSLSGEQYF. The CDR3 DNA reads TGTGCCAGCAGCCCTCAGCCGTCCCTATCGGGGGAGCAGTACTTC.

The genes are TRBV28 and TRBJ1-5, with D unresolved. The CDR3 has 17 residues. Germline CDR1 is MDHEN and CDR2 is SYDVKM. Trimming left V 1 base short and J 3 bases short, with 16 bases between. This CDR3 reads CASSLSPRYKLNQPQHF. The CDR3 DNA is TGTGCCAGCAGTTTATCCCCTCGGTACAAACTCAATCAGCCCCAGCATTTT.

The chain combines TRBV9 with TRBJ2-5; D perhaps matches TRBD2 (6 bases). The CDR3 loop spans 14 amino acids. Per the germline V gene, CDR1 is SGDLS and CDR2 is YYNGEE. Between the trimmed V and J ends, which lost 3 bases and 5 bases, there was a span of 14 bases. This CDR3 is CASSAGLSMETQYF. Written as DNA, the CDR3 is TGTGCCAGCAGCGCGGGACTTTCGATGGAGACCCAGTACTTC. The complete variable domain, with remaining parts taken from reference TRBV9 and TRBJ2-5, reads DSGVTQTPKHLITATGQRVTLRCSPRSGDLSVYWYQQSLDQGLQFLIQYYNGEERAKGNILERFSAQQFPDLHSELNLSSLELGDSALYFCASSAGLSMETQYFGPGTRLLVL.

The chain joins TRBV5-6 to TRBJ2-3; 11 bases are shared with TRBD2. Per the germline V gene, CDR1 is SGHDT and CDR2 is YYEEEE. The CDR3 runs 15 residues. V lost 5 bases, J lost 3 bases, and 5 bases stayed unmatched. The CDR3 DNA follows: TGTGCCAGCAGTCAACTAGCGGGAGATACAGATACGCAGTATTTT. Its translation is CASSQLAGDTDTQYF.

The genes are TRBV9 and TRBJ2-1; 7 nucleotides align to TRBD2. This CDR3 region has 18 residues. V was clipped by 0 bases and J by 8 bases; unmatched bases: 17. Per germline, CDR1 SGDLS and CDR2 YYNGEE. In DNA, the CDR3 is TGTGCCAGCAGCGTAGGGGAGGGGCTAGCCTCACGGAGCCATGAGCAGTTCTTC. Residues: CASSVGEGLASRSHEQFF.

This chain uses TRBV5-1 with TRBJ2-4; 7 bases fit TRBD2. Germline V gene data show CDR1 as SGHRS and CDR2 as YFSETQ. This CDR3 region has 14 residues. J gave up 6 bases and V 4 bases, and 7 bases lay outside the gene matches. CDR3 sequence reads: CASSPVSGGNIQYF. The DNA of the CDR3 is TGCGCCAGCAGCCCAGTCTCGGGGGGAAACATTCAGTACTTC.

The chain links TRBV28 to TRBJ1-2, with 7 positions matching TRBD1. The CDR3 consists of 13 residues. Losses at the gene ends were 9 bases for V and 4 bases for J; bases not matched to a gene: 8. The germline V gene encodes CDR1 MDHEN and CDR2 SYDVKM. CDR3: CASIKQGFYGYTF. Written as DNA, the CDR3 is TGTGCCAGTATTAAACAGGGGTTCTATGGCTACACCTTC.

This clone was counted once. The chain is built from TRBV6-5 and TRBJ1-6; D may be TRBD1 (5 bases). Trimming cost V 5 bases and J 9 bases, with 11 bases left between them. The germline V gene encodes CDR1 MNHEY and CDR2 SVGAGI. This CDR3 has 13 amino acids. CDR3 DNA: TGTGCCAGCAGTACCCTAGGGGCTTCACCCCTCCACTTT. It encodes CASSTLGASPLHF.

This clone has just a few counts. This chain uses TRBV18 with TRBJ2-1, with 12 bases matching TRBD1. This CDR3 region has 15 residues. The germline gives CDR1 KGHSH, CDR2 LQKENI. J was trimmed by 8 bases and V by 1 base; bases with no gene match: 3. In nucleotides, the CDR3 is TGTGCCAGCTCACCACAGGGACAGGGGGCCCATGAGCAGTTCTTC. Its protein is CASSPQGQGAHEQFF.

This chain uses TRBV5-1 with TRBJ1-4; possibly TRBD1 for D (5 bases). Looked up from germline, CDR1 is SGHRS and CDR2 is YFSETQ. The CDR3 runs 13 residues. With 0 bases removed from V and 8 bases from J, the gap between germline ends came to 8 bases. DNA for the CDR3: TGCGCCAGCAGCTTGGGACAGCCAGAAAAACTGTTTTTT. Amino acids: CASSLGQPEKLFF.

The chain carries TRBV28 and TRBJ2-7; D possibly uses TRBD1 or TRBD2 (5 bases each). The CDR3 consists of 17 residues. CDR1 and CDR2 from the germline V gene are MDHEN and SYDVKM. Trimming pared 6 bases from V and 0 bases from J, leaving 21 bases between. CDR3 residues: CASSFPPGPNPSYEQYF. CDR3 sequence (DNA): TGTGCCAGCAGCTTTCCACCGGGACCTAATCCCTCCTACGAGCAGTACTTC.

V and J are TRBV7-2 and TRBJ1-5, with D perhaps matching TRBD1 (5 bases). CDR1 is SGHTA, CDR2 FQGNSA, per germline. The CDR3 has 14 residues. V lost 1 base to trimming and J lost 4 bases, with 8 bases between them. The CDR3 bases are TGTGCCAGCAGCTTAGGGGGCATTAATCAGCCCCAGCATTTT. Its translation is CASSLGGINQPQHF.

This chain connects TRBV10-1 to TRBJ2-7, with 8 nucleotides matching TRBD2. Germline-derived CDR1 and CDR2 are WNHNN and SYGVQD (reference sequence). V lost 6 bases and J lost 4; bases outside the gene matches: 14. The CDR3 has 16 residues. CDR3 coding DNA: TGCGCCAGCAGCGCCGGGAGGGCGTCTGAAAAGTACGAGCAGTACTTC. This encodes CASSAGRASEKYEQYF.

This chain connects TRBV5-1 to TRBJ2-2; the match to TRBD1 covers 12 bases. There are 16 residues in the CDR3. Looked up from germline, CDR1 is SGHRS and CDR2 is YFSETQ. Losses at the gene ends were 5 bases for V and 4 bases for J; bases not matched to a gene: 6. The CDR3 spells CASRSGTGGFTGELFF. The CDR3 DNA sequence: TGCGCCAGCAGATCCGGGACAGGGGGCTTCACCGGGGAGCTGTTTTTT.

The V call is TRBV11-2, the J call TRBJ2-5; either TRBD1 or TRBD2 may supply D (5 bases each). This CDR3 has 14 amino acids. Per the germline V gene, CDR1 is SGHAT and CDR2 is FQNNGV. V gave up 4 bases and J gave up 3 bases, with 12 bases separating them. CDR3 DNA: TGTGCCAGCAGCTCCGGGACCTACAAAGAGACCCAGTACTTC. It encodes CASSSGTYKETQYF.

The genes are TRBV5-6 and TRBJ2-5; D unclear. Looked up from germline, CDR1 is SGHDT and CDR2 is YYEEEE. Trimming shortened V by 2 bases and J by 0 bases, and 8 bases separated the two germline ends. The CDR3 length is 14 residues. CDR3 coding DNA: TGTGCCAGCAGCTTCCGGACCTACCAAGAGACCCAGTACTTC. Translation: CASSFRTYQETQYF.

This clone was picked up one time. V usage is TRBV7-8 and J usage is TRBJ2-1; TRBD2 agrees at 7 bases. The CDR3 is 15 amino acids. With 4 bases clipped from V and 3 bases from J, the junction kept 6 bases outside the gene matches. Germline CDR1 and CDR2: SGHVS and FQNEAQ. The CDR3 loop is CASSSPAGVYNEQFF. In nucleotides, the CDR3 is TGTGCCAGCAGCTCCCCTGCGGGAGTCTACAATGAGCAGTTCTTC.

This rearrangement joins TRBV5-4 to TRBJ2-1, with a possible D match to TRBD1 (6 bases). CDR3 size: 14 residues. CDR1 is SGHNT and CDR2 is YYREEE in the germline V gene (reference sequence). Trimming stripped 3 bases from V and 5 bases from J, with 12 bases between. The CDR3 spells CASSWDMVDNEQFF. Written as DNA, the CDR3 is TGTGCCAGCAGCTGGGACATGGTGGACAATGAGCAGTTCTTC.

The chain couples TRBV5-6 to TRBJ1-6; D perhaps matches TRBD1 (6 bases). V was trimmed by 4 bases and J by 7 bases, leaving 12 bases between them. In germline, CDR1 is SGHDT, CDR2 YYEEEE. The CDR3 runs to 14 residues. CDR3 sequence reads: CASSQGTPNSPLHF. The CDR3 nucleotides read TGTGCCAGCAGCCAGGGGACACCGAATTCACCCCTCCACTTT.

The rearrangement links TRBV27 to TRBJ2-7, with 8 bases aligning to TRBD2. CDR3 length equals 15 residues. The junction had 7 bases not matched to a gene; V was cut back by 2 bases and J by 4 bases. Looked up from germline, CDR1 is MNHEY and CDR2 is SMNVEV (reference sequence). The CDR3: CASSLGTGGRYEQYF. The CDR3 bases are TGTGCCAGCAGTTTAGGTACGGGCGGGAGGTACGAGCAGTACTTC.

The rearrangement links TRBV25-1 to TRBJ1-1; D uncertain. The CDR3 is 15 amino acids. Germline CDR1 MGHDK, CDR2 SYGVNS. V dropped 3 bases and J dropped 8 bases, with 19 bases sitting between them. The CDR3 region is CASSDSGTLRSEAFF. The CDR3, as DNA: TGTGCCAGCAGTGACTCCGGAACTCTCCGCTCAGAAGCTTTCTTT.

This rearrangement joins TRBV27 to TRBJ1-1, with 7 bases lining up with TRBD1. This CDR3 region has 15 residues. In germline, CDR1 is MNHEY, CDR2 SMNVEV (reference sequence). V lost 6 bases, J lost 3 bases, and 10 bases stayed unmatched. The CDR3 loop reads CASSSEGAWYTEAFF. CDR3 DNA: TGTGCCAGCAGCTCAGAGGGGGCCTGGTACACTGAAGCTTTCTTT.

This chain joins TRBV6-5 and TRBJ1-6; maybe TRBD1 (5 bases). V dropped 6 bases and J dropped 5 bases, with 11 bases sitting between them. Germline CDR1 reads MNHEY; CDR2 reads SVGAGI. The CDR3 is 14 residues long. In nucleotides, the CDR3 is TGTGCCAGCAGCGGGACGGGGAATAATTCACCCCTCCACTTT. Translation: CASSGTGNNSPLHF.

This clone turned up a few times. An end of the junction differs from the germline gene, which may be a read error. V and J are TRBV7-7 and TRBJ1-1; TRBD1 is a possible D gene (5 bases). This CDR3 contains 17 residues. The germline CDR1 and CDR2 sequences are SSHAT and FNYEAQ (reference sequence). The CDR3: CASSLELRFIGGTEAFF. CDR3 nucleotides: TGTGCTAGCAGCTTGGAGCTAAGATTTATTGGGGGGACTGAAGCTTTCTTT.

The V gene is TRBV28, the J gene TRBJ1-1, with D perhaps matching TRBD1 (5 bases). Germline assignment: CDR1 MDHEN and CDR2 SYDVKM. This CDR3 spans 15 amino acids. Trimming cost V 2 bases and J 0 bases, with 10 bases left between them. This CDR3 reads CASSLGARLNTEAFF. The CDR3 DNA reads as TGTGCCAGCAGTTTAGGGGCCAGGTTGAACACTGAAGCTTTCTTT.

The CDR3 reads CASSYVGDTEAFF. In DNA, the CDR3 is TGTGCCAGCAGTTACGTGGGGGACACTGAAGCTTTCTTT. The chain couples TRBV6-6 to TRBJ1-1, with D tentatively TRBD1 (5 bases). The ends were cut back, 2 bases at V and 3 bases at J, with 7 bases in the middle. The CDR3 totals 13 residues. Germline CDR1 reads MNHNY; CDR2 reads SVGAGI (reference sequence).

CDR3 protein: CASSHLTGSPFF. In nucleotides, the CDR3 is TGCGCCAGCAGCCACCTTACAGGGAGCCCTTTCTTT. The chain combines TRBV4-1 with TRBJ1-1, with D possibly matching TRBD1 (6 bases). V dropped 3 bases and J dropped 12 bases, with 14 bases sitting between them. The CDR3 has 12 residues. Germline loops: CDR1 MGHRA, CDR2 YSYEKL.

CDR3 amino acids: CASKFSDTQYF. The CDR3 DNA reads TGTGCCAGCAAGTTTTCGGATACGCAGTATTTT. This chain joins TRBV7-9 and TRBJ2-3; D gene uncertain. CDR1 is SEHNR and CDR2 is FQNEAQ in the germline V gene (reference sequence). V was shortened by 7 bases and J by 6 bases, with 8 bases between the two germline ends. This CDR3 is 11 amino acids long.

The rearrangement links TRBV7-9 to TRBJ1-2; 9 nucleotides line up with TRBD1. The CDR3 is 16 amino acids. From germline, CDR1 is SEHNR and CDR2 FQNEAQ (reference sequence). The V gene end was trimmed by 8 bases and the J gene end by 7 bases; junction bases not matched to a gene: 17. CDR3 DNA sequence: TGTGCCAGCCGAAGGGCTCCCGGGACAGGGTTTGGTGGCTACACCTTC. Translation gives CASRRAPGTGFGGYTF.

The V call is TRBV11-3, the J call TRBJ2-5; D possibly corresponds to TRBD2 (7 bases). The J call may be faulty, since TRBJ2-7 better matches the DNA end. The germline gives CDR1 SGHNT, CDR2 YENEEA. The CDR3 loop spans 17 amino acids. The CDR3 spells CASSLGGGGASSYEQYF. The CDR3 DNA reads TGTGCCAGCAGCTTAGGGGGGGGCGGTGCCAGCTCCTACGAGCAGTACTTC.